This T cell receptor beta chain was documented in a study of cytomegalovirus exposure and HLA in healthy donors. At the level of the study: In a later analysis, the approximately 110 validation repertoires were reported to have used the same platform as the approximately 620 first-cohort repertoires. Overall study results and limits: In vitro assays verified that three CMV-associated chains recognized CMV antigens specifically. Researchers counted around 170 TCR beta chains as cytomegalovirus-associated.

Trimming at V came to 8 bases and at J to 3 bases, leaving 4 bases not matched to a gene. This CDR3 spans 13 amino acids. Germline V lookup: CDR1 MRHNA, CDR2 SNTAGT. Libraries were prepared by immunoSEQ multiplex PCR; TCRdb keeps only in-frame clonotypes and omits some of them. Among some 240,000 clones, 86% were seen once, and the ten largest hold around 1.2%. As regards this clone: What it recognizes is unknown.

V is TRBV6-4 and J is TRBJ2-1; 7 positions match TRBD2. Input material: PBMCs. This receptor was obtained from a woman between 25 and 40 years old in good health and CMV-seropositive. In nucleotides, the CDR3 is TGTGCCAGCGGGAGGACTAGCTACAATGAGCAGTTCTTC. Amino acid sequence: CASGRTSYNEQFF.